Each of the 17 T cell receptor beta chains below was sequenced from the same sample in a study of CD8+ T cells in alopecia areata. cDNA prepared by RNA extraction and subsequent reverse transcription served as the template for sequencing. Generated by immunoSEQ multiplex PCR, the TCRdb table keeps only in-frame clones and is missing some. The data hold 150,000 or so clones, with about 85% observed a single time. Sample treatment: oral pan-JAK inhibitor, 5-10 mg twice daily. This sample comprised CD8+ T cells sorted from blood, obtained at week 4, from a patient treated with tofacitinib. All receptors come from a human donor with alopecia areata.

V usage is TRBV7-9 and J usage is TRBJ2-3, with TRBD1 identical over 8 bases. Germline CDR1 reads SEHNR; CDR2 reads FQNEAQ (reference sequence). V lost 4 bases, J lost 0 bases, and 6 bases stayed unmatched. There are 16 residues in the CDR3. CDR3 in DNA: TGTGCCAGCAGCTCCAGACAGGGGTCAAGCACAGATACGCAGTATTTT. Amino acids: CASSSRQGSSTDTQYF. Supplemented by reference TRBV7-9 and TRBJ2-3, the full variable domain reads DTGVSQNPRHKITKRGQNVTFRCDPISEHNRLYWYRQTLGQGPEFLTYFQNEAQLEKSRLLSDRFSAERPKGSFSTLEIQRTEQGDSAMYLCASSSRQGSSTDTQYFGPGTRLTVL.

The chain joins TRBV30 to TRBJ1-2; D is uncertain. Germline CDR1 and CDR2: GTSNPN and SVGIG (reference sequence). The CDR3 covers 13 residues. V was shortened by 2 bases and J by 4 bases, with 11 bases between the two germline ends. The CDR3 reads CAWSWSRTYGYTF. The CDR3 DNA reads TGTGCCTGGAGTTGGTCGAGGACCTATGGCTACACCTTC. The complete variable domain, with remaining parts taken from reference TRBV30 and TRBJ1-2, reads SQTIHQWPATLVQPVGSPLSLECTVEGTSNPNLYWYRQAAGRGLQLLFYSVGIGQISSEVPQNLSASRPQDRQFILSSKKLLLSDSGFYLCAWSWSRTYGYTFGSGTRLTVV.

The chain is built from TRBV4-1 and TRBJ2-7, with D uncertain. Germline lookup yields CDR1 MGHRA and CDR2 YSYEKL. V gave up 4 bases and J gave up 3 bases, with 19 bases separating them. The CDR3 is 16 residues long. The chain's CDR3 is CASSLRPTRYRYEQYF. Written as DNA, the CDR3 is TGCGCCAGCAGCCTACGGCCCACCAGGTACCGCTACGAGCAGTACTTC.

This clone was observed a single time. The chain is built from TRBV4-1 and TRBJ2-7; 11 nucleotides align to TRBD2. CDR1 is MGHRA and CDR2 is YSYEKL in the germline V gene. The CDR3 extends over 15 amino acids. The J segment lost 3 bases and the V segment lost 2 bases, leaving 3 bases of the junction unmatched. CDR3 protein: CASSQPGTSGYEQYF. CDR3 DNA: TGCGCCAGCAGCCAACCCGGGACTAGCGGCTACGAGCAGTACTTC.

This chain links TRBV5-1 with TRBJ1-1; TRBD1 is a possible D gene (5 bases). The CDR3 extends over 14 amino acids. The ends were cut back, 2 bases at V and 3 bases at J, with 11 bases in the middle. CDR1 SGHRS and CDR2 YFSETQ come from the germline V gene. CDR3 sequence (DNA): TGCGCCAGCAGCTTAAGGGGTTCGGACACTGAAGCTTTCTTT. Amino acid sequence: CASSLRGSDTEAFF.

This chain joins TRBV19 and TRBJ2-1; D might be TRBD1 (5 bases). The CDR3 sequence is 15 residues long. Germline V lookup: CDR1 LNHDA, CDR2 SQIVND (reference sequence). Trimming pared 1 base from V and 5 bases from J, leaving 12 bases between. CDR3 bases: TGTGCCAGTAGTATAGTCAGGGTCGGTCACAATGAGCAGTTCTTC. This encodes CASSIVRVGHNEQFF.

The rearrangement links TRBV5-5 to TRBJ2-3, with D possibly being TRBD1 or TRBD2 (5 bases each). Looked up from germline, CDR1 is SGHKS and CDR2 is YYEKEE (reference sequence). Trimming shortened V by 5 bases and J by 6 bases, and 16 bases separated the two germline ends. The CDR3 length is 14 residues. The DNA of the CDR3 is TGTGCCAGCAGGTTGTGGGGGTCGGCGGATACGCAGTATTTT. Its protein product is CASRLWGSADTQYF.

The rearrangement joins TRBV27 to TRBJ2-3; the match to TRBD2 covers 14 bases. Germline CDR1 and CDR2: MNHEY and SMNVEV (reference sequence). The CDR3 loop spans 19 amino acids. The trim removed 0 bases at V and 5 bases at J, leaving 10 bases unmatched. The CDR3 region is CASSLSITTSGRAGDTQYF. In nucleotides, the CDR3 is TGTGCCAGCAGTTTATCGATAACGACTAGCGGGAGGGCCGGAGATACGCAGTATTTT.

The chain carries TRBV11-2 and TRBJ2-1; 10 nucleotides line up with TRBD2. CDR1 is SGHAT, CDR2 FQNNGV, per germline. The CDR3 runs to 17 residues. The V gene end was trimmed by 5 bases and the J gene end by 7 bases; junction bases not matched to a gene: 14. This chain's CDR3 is CASSLTPEGLARNEQFF. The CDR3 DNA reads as TGTGCCAGCAGCCTCACACCCGAGGGACTAGCGAGAAATGAGCAGTTCTTC.

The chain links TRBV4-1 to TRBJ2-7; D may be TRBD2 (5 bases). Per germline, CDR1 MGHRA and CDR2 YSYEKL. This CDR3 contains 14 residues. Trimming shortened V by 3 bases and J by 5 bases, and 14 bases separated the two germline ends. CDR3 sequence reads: CASSHPRTSDEQYF. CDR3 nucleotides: TGCGCCAGCAGCCACCCGCGGACTTCCGACGAGCAGTACTTC.

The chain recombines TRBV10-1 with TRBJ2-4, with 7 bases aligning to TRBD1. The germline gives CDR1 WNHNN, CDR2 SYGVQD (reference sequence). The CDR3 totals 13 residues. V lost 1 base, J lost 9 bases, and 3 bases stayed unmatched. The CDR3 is CASSEWSGGIQYF. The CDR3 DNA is TGCGCCAGCAGTGAGTGGTCAGGGGGCATTCAGTACTTC.

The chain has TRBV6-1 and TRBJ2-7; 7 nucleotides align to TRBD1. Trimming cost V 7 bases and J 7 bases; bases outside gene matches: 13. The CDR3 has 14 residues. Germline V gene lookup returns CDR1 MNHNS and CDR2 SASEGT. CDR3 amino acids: CASTEGAGVREQYF. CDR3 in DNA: TGTGCCAGCACCGAGGGGGCAGGGGTCCGGGAGCAGTACTTC.

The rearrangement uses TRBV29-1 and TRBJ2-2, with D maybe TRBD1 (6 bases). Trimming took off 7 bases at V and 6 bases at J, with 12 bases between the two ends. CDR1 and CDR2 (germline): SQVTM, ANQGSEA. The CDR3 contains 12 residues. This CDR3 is CSALQGSGELFF. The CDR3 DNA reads TGCAGCGCATTACAGGGATCCGGGGAGCTGTTTTTT.

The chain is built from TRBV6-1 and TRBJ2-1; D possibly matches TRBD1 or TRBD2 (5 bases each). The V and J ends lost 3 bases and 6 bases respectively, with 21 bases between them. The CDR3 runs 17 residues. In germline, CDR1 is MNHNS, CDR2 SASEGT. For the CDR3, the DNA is TGTGCCAGCAGTGATGGGACGCCGGGTTGTTGGTGCAATGAGCAGTTCTTC. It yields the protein CASSDGTPGCWCNEQFF.

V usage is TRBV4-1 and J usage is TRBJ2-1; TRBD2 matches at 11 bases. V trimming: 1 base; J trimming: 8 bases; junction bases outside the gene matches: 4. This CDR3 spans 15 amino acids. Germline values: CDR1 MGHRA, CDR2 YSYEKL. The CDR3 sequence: CASSQVAGGDDEQFF. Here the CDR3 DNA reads TGCGCCAGCAGCCAAGTAGCGGGGGGGGACGATGAGCAGTTCTTC.

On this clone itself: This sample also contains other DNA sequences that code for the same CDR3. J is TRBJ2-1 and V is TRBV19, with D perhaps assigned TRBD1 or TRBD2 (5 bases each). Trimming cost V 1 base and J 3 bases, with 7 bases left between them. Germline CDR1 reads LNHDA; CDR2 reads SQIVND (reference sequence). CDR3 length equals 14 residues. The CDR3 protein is CASSIGGDYNEQFF. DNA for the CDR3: TGTGCCAGTAGTATAGGAGGGGACTACAATGAGCAGTTCTTC. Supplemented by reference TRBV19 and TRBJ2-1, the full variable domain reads DGGITQSPKYLFRKEGQNVTLSCEQNLNHDAMYWYRQDPGQGLRLIYYSQIVNDFQKGDIAEGYSVSREKKESFPLTVTSAQKNPTAFYLCASSIGGDYNEQFFGPGTRLTVL.

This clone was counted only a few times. CDR3 amino acids: CAVSGRVGRSYEQYF. CDR3 in DNA: TGTGCCGTATCAGGCCGAGTGGGGAGGTCCTACGAGCAGTACTTC. This sequence joins TRBV10-3 and TRBJ2-7, with a tentative D call TRBD2 (6 bases). The CDR3 spans 15 residues. The V end was cut by 11 bases, the J end by 1 base, with 21 bases between. The germline gives CDR1 ENHRY, CDR2 SYGVKD.